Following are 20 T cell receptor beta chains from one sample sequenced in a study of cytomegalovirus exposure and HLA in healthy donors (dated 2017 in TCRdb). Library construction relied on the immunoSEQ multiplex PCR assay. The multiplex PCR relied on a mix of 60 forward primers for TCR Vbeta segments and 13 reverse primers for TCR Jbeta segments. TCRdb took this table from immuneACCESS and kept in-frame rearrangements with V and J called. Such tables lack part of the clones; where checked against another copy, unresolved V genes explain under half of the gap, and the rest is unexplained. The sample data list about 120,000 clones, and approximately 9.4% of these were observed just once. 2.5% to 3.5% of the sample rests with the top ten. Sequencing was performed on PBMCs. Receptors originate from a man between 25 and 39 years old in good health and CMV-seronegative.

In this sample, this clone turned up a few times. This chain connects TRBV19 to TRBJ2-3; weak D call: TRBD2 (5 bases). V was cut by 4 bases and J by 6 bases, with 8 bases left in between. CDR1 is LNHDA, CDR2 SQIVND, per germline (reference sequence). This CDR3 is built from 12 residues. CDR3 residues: CASSNPGDTQYF. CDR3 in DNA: TGTGCCAGTAGTAATCCGGGGGATACGCAGTATTTT.

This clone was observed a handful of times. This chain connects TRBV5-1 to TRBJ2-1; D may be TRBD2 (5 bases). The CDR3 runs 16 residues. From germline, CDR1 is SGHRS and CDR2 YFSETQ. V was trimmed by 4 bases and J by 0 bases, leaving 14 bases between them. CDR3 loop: CASSEVVGSSYNEQFF. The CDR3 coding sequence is TGCGCCAGCAGCGAGGTCGTGGGGAGCTCCTACAATGAGCAGTTCTTC.

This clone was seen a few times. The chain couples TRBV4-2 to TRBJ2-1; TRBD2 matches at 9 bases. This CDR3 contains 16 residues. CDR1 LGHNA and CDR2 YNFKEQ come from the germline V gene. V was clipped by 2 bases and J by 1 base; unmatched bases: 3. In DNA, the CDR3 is TGTGCCAGCAGCCAAACTAGCGGGTTTTCCTACAATGAGCAGTTCTTC. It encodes CASSQTSGFSYNEQFF.

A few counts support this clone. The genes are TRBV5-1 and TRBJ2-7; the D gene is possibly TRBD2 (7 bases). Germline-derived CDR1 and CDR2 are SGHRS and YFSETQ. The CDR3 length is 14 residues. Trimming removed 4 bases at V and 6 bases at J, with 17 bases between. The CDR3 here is CASSGGASSAEQYF. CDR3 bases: TGCGCCAGCAGCGGGGGGGCCTCCTCGGCCGAGCAGTACTTC. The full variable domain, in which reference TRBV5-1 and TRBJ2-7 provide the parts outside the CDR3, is KAGVTQTPRYLIKTRGQQVTLSCSPISGHRSVSWYQQTPGQGLQFLFEYFSETQRNKGNFPGRFSGRQFSNSRSEMNVSTLELGDSALYLCASSGGASSAEQYFGPGTRLTVT.

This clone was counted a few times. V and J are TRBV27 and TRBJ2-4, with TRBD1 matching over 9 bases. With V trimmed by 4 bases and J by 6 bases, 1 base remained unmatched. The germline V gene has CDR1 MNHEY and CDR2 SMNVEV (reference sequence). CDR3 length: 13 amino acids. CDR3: CASSSTGGNIQYF. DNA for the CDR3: TGTGCCAGCAGTTCGACAGGGGGAAACATTCAGTACTTC.

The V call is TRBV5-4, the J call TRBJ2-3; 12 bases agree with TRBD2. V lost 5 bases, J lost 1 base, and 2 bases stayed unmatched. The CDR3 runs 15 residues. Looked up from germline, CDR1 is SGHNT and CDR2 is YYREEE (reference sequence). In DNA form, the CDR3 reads TGTGCCAGCAGGCGGACTAGCGGGGGCACAGATACGCAGTATTTT. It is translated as CASRRTSGGTDTQYF.

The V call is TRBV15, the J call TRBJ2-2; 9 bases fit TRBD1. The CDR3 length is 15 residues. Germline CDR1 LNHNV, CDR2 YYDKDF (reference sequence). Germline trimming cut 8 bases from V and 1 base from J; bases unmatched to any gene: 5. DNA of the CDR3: TGTGCCACCTTTGCGGGACAGGGGAACACCGGGGAGCTGTTTTTT. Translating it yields CATFAGQGNTGELFF.

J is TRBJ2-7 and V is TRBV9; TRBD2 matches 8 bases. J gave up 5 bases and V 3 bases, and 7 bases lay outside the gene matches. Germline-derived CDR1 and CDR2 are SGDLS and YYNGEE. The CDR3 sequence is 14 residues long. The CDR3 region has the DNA TGTGCCAGCAGCGGGACTAGCTTCTGGGACGAGCAGTACTTC. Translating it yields CASSGTSFWDEQYF.

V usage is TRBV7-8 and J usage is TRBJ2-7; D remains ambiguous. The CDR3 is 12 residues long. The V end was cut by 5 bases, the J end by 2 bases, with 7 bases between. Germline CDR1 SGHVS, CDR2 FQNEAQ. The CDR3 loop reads CASSPNTYEQYF. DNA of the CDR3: TGTGCCAGCAGCCCAAACACCTACGAGCAGTACTTC.

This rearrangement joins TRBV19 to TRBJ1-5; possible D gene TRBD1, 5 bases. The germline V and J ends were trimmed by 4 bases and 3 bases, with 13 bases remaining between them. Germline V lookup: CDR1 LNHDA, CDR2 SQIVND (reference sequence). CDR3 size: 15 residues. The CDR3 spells CASSTSTGYNQPQHF. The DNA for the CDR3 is TGTGCCAGTAGTACATCTACAGGCTACAATCAGCCCCAGCATTTT. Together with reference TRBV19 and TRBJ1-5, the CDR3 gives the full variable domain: DGGITQSPKYLFRKEGQNVTLSCEQNLNHDAMYWYRQDPGQGLRLIYYSQIVNDFQKGDIAEGYSVSREKKESFPLTVTSAQKNPTAFYLCASSTSTGYNQPQHFGDGTRLSIL.

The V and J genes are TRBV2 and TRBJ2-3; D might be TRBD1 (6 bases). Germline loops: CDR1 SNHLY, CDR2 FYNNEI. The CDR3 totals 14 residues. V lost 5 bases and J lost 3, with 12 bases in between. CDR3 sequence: CASSPRGLTDTQYF. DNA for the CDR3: TGTGCCAGCAGTCCCAGGGGCTTGACAGATACGCAGTATTTT.

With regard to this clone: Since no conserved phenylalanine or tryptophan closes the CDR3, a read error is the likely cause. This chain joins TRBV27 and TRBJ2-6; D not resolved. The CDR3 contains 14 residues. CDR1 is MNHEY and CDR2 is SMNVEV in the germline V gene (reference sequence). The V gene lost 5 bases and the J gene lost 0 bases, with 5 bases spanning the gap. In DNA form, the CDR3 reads TGTGCCAGCAGTCTCAGCTCTGGGGCCAACGTCCTGACTGTC. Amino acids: CASSLSSGANVLTV.

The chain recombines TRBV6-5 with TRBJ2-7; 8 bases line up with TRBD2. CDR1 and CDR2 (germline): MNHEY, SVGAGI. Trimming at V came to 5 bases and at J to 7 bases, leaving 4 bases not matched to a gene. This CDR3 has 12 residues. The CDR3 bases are TGTGCCAGCAGTCCCCGGGGGGGGGAGCAGTACTTC. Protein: CASSPRGGEQYF.

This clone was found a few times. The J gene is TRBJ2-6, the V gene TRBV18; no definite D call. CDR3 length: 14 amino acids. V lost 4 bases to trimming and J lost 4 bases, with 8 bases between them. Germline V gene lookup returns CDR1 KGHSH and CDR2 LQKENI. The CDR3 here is CASSLSPGANVLTF. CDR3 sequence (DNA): TGTGCCAGCTCACTCTCTCCCGGGGCCAACGTCCTGACTTTC.

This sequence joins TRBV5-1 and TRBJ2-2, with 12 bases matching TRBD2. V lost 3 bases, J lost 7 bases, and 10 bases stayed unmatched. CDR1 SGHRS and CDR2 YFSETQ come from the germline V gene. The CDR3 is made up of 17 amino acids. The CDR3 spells CASSSRTSGALVGELFF. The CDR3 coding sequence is TGCGCCAGCAGCTCCCGGACTAGCGGGGCCCTAGTCGGGGAGCTGTTTTTT.

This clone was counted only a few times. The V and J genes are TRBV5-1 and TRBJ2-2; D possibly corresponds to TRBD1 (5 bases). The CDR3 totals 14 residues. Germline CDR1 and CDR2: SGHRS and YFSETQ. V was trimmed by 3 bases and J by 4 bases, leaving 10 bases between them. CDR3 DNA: TGCGCCAGCAGCTCGACAGACCTCACCGGGGAGCTGTTTTTT. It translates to CASSSTDLTGELFF.

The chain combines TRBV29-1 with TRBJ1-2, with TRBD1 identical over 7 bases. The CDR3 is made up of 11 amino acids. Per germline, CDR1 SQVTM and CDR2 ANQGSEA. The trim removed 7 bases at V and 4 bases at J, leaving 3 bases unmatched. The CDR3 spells CSAGTAYGYTF. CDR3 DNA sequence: TGCAGCGCTGGGACAGCCTATGGCTACACCTTC.

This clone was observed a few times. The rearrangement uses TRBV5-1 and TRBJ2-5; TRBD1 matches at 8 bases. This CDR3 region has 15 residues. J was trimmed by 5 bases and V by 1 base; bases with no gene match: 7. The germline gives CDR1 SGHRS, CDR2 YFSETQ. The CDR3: CASSLYQGAGETQYF. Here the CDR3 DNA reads TGCGCCAGCAGCTTGTATCAGGGGGCGGGTGAGACCCAGTACTTC.

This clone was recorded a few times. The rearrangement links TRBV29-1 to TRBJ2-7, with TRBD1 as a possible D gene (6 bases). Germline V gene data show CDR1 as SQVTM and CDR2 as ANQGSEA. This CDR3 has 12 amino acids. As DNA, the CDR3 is TGCAGAGTCCCCGGGACATTCTACGAGCAGTACGTC. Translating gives CRVPGTFYEQYV.

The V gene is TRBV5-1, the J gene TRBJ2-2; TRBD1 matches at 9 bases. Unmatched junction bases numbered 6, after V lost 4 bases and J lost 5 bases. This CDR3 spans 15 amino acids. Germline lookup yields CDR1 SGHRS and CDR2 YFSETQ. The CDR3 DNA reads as TGCGCCAGCAGCCCCGGGACAGGGCGGACCGGGGAGCTGTTTTTT. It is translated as CASSPGTGRTGELFF. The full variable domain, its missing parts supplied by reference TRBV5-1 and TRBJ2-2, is KAGVTQTPRYLIKTRGQQVTLSCSPISGHRSVSWYQQTPGQGLQFLFEYFSETQRNKGNFPGRFSGRQFSNSRSEMNVSTLELGDSALYLCASSPGTGRTGELFFGEGSRLTVL.